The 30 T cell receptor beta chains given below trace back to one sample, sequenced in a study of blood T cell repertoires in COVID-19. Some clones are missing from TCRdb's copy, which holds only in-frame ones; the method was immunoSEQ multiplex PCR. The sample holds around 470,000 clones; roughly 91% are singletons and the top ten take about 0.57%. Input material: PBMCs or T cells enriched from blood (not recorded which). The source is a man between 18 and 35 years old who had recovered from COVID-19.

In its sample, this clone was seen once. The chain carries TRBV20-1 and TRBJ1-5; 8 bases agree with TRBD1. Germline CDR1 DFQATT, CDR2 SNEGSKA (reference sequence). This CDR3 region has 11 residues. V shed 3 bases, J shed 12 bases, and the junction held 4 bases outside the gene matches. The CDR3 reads CSASDTGGQHF. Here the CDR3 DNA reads TGCAGTGCTAGTGATACAGGGGGCCAGCATTTT.

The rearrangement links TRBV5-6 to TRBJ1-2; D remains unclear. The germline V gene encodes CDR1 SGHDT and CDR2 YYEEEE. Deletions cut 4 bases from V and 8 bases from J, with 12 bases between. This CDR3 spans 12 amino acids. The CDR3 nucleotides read TGTGCCAGCAGCGCAGGCCCCTCCGGCTACACCTTC. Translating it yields CASSAGPSGYTF.

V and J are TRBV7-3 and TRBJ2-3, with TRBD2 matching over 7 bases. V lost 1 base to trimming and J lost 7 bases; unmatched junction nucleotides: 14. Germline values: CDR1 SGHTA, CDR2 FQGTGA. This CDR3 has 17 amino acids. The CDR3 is CASSLIGTTKKLYTQYF. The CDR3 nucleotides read TGTGCCAGCAGCTTAATAGGGACTACCAAAAAGTTGTATACGCAGTATTTT.

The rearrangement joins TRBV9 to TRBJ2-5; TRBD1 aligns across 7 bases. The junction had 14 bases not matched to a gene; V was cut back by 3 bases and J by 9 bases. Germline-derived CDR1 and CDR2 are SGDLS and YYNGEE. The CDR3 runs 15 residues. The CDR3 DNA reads TGTGCCAGCAGCGCAACGGGACAGCCCCTTCAGGCCCAGTACTTC. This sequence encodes CASSATGQPLQAQYF. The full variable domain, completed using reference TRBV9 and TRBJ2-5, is DSGVTQTPKHLITATGQRVTLRCSPRSGDLSVYWYQQSLDQGLQFLIQYYNGEERAKGNILERFSAQQFPDLHSELNLSSLELGDSALYFCASSATGQPLQAQYFGPGTRLLVL.

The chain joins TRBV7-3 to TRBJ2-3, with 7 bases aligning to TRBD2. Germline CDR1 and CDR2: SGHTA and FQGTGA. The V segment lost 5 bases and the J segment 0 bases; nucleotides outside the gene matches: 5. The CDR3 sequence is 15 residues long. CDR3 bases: TGTGCCAGCAGCCCCAGTAGCGGGAGCACAGATACGCAGTATTTT. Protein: CASSPSSGSTDTQYF. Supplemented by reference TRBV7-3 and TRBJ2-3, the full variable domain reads GAGVSQTPSNKVTEKGKYVELRCDPISGHTALYWYRQSLGQGPEFLIYFQGTGAADDSGLPNDRFFAVRPEGSVSTLKIQRTERGDSAVYLCASSPSSGSTDTQYFGPGTRLTVL.

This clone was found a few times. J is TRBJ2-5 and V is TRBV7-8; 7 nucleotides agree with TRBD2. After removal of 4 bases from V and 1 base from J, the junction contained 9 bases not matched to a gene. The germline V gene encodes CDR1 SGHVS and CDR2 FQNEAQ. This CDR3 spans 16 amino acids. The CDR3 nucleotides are TGTGCCAGCAGCTCGACTAGCAGATACGTCCAAGAGACCCAGTACTTC. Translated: CASSSTSRYVQETQYF.

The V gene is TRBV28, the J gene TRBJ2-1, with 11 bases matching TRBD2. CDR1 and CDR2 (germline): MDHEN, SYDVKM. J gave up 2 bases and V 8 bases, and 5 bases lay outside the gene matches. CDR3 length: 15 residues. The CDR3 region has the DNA TGTGCCAGCGTACGTAGCGGGGGGGCCTACAATGAGCAGTTCTTC. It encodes CASVRSGGAYNEQFF.

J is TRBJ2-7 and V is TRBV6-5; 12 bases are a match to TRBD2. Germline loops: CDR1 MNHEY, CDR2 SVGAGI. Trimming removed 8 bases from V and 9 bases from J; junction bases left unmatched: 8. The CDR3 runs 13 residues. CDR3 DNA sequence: TGTGCCAGCGGACTAGCGGGAATTCCTGCGCAGTACTTC. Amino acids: CASGLAGIPAQYF.

In nucleotides, the CDR3 is TGTGCCAGCAGTGACAGGGCCCATAGCAATCAGCCCCAGCATTTT. This sequence encodes CASSDRAHSNQPQHF. This chain links TRBV27 with TRBJ1-5, with 7 bases identical to TRBD1. This CDR3 has 15 amino acids. Trimming took 5 bases from V and 0 from J; bases not matched to a gene: 4. The germline gives CDR1 MNHEY, CDR2 SMNVEV (reference sequence).

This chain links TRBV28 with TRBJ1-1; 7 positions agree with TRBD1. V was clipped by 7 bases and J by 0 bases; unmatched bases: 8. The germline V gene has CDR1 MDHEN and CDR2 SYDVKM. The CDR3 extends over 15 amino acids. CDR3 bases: TGTGCCAGCACCAATCCCGGGACAGTGAACACTGAAGCTTTCTTT. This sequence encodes CASTNPGTVNTEAFF. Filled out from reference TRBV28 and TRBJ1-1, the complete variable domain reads DVKVTQSSRYLVKRTGEKVFLECVQDMDHENMFWYRQDPGLGLRLIYFSYDVKMKEKGDIPEGYSVSREKKERFSLILESASTNQTSMYLCASTNPGTVNTEAFFGQGTRLTVV.

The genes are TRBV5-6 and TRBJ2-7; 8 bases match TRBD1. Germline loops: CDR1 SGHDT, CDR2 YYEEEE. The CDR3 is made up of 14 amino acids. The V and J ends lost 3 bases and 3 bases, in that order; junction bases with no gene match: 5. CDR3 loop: CASSSGQGNYEQYF. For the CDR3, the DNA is TGTGCCAGCAGCTCAGGACAGGGAAACTACGAGCAGTACTTC. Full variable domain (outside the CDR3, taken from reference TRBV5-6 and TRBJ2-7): DAGVTQSPTHLIKTRGQQVTLRCSPKSGHDTVSWYQQALGQGPQFIFQYYEEEERQRGNFPDRFSGHQFPNYSSELNVNALLLGDSALYLCASSSGQGNYEQYFGPGTRLTVT.

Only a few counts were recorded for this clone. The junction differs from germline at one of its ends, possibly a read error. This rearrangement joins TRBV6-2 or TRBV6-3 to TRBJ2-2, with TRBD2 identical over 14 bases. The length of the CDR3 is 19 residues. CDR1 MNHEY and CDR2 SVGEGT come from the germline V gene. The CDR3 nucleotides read TGTGCCAGCAGTGACTCCGGGACTAGCGGGAGCCCGAACACCGGGGAGCTGTTTTTT. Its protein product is CASSDSGTSGSPNTGELFF.

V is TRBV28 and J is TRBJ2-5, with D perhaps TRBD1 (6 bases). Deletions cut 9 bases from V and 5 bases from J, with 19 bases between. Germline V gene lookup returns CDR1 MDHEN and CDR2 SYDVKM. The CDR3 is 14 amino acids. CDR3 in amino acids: CASTGDKVVETQYF. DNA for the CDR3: TGTGCCAGTACCGGGGACAAAGTGGTCGAGACCCAGTACTTC.

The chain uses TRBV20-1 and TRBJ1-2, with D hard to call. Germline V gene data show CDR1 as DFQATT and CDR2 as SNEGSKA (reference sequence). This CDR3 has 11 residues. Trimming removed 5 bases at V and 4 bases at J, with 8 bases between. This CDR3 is CSAENTYGYTF. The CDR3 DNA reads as TGCAGTGCTGAAAACACCTATGGCTACACCTTC.

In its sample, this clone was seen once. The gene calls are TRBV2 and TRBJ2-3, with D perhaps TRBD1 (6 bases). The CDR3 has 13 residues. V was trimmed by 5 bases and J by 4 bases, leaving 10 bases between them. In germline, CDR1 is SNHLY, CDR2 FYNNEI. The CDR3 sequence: CASSTGIPDTQYF. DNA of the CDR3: TGTGCCAGCAGTACAGGGATTCCAGATACGCAGTATTTT.

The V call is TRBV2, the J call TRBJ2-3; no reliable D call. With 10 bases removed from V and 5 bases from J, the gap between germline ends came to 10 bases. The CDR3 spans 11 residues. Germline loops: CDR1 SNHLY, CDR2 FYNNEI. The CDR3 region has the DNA TGTGCCACCTGCGAATTAGATACGCAGTATTTT. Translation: CATCELDTQYF.

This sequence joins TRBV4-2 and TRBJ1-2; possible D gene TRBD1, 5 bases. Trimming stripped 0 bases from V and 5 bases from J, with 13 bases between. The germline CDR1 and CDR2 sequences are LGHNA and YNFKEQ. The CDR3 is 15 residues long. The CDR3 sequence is CASSQEGQGGYGYTF. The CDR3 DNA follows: TGTGCCAGCAGCCAAGAAGGGCAGGGAGGGTATGGCTACACCTTC.

The CDR3 here is CASSGRDGSLEQYF. The CDR3 nucleotides read TGTGCCAGCAGCGGGCGGGACGGATCCTTGGAGCAGTACTTC. The chain carries TRBV5-8 and TRBJ2-7, with D perhaps TRBD2 (6 bases). The germline V gene encodes CDR1 SGHTS and CDR2 YDEGEE. This CDR3 has 14 residues. The ends were cut back, 4 bases at V and 7 bases at J, with 18 bases in the middle.

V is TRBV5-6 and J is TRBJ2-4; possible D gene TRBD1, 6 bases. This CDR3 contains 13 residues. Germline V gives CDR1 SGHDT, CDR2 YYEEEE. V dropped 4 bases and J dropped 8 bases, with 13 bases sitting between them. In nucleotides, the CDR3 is TGTGCCAGCAGCCCGGCAGGGGCAGACATTCAGTACTTC. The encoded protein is CASSPAGADIQYF.

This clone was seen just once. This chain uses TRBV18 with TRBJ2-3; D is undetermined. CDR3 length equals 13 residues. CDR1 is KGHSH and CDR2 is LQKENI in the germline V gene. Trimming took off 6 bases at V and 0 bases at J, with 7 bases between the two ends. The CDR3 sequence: CASSIFSTDTQYF. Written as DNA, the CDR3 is TGTGCCAGCTCTATATTCAGCACAGATACGCAGTATTTT.

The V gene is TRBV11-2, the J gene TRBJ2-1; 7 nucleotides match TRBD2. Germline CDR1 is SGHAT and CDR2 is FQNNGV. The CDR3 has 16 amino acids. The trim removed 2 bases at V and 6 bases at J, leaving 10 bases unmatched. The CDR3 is CASSLSGGKRGNEQFF. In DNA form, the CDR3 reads TGTGCCAGCAGCTTATCCGGGGGGAAGAGGGGCAATGAGCAGTTCTTC.

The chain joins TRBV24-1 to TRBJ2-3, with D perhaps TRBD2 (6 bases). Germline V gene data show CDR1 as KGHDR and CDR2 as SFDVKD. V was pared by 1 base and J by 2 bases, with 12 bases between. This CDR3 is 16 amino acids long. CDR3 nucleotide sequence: TGTGCCACCAGTGATTTCGCGGGAAGACACACAGATACGCAGTATTTT. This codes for CATSDFAGRHTDTQYF.

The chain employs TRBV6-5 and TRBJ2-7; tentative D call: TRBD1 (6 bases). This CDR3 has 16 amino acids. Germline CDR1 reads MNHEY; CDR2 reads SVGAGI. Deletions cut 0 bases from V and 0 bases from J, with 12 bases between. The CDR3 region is CASSYSGTSSSYEQYF. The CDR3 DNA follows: TGTGCCAGCAGTTACTCCGGGACATCAAGCTCCTACGAGCAGTACTTC.

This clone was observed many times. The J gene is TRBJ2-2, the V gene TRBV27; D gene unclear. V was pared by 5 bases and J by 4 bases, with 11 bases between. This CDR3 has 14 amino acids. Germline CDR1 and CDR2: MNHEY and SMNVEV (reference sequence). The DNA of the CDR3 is TGTGCCAGCAGTCACCGGTCGATCACCGGGGAGCTGTTTTTT. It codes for CASSHRSITGELFF.

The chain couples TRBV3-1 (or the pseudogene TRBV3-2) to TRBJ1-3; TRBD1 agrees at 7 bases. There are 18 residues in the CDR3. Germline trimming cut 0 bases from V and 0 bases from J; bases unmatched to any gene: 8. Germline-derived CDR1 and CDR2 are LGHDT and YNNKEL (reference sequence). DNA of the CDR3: TGTGCCAGCAGCCAAGAAGGTATATCAGGGGGCTCTGGAAACACCATATATTTT. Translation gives CASSQEGISGGSGNTIYF.

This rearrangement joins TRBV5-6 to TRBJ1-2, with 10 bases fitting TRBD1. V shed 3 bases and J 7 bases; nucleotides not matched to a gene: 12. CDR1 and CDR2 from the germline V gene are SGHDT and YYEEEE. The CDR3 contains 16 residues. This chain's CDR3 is CASSSGALTGGVGYTF. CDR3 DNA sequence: TGTGCCAGCAGCTCGGGGGCCCTGACAGGGGGCGTTGGCTACACCTTC.

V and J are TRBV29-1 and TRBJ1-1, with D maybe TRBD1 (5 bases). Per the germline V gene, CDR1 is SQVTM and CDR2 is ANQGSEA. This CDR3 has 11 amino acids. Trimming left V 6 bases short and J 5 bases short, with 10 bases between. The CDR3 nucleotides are TGCAGCGTGGAACAGGTGACTGAAGCTTTCTTT. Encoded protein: CSVEQVTEAFF. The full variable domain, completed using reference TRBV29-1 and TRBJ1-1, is SAVISQKPSRDICQRGTSLTIQCQVDSQVTMMFWYRQQPGQSLTLIATANQGSEATYESGFVIDKFPISRPNLTFSTLTVSNMSPEDSSIYLCSVEQVTEAFFGQGTRLTVV.

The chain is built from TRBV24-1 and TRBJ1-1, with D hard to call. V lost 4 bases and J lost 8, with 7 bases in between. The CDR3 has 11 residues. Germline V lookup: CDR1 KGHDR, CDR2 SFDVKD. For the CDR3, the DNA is TGTGCCACCAGTGACCGGGGAGAAGCTTTCTTT. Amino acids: CATSDRGEAFF.

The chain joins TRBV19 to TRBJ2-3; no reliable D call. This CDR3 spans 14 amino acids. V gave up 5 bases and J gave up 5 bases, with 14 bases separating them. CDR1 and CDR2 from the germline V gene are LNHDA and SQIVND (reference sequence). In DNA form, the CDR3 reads TGTGCCAGTAGTCCTGCCCCCGGGTTAGATACGCAGTATTTT. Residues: CASSPAPGLDTQYF.

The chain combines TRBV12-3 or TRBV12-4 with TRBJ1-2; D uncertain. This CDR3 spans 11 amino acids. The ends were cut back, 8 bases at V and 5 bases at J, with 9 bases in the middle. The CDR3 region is CASSGSYGYTF. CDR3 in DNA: TGTGCCAGCTCGGGGTCGTATGGCTACACCTTC.